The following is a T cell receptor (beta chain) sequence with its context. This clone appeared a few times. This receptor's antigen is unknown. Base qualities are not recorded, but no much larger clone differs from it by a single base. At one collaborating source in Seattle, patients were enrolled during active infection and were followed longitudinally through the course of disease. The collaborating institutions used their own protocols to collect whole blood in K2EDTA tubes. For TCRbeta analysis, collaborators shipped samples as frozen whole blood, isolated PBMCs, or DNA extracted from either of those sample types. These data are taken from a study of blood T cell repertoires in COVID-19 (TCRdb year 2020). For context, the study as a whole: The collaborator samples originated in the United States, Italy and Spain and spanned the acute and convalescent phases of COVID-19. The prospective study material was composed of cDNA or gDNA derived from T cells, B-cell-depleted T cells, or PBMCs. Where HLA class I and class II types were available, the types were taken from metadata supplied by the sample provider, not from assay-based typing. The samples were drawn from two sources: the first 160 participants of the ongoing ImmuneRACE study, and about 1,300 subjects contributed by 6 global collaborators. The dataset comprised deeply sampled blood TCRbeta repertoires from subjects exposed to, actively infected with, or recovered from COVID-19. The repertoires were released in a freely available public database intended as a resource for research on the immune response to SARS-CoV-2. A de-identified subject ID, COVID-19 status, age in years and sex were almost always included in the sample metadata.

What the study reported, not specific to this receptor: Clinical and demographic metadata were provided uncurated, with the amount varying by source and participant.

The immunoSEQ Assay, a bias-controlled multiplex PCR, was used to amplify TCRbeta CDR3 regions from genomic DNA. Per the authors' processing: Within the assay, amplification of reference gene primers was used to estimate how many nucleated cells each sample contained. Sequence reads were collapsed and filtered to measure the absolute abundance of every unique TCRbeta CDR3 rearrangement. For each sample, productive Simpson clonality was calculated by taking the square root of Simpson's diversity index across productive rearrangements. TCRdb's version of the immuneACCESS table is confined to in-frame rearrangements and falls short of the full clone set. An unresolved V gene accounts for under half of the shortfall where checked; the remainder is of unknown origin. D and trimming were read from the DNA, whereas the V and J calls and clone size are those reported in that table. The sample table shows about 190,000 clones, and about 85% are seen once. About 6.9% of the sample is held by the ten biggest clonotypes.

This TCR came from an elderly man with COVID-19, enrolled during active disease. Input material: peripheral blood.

The sequenced DNA is TGTGCCAGCAGCCCGTCGTGGGGCATGAACACTGAAGCTTTCTTT. Translated, it reads CASSPSWGMNTEAFF. The chain is assembled from TRBV7-9 and TRBJ1-1; TRBD1 might be the D gene, on 5 matching bases. Via the germline V gene (reference sequence), CDR1 is SEHNR and CDR2 FQNEAQ. Including the terminal cysteine and phenylalanine, the CDR3 comprises 15 residues. Only the CDR3 part of the read is kept: 45 bases, read in frame from the first base. The V and J ends are trimmed by 5 bases and 0 bases, leaving 13 bases between them.